This TCR beta chain was identified during a study of control samples from healthy donors and cancer patients. TCRdb's table, derived via immunoSEQ multiplex PCR, lists solely in-frame clones and lacks some. The profile shows more than 50,000 clones, 75% to 95% of them singletons. The CDR3 loop spans 17 amino acids. The V gene's germline CDR1 is LNHDA and CDR2 SQIVND (reference sequence). V lost 9 bases to trimming and J lost 7 bases; unmatched junction nucleotides: 18. Material for sequencing was PBMCs. This sequence originates from a woman aged 45-65 years with colorectal cancer. J is TRBJ2-1 and V is TRBV19, with 10 bases aligning to TRBD2. DNA of the CDR3: TGTGCCAGCAAAAAAACCCCTCTAGCGGGAGCCGTGAATGAGCAGTTCTTC. It yields the protein CASKKTPLAGAVNEQFF.